This TCR beta chain was profiled in a study of blood T cell repertoires in COVID-19 (TCRdb year 2020). General notes on the study: Collaborator samples came from the United States, Italy and Spain and covered acute and convalescent phases of COVID-19. The material from the prospective study consisted of cDNA or gDNA derived from T cells, B-cell-depleted T cells, or PBMCs. Deeply sampled blood TCRbeta repertoires from subjects exposed to, actively infected with, or recovered from COVID-19 were included in the dataset. The repertoires were released in a freely available public database intended as a resource for research on the immune response to SARS-CoV-2. The samples were drawn from two sources: the first 160 participants of the ongoing ImmuneRACE study, and 1,200 or so subjects contributed by 6 global collaborators. A de-identified subject ID, COVID-19 status, age in years and sex were almost always included in the sample metadata. HLA class I and class II types, where available, came from metadata supplied by the sample provider rather than from assay-based typing.

Collaborating institutions collected whole blood in K2EDTA tubes following their own protocols. For TCRbeta analysis, collaborator samples were shipped as frozen whole blood, as isolated PBMCs, or as DNA extracted from either sample type. Concerning this clone: Its antigen remains unidentified. Qualities for individual bases were not recorded, and no much larger clone is one base off.

TCRbeta CDR3 regions were amplified from genomic DNA using the immunoSEQ Assay, a bias-controlled multiplex PCR. On the study's bioinformatics: Within the assay, amplification of reference gene primers was used to estimate how many nucleated cells each sample contained. Sequence reads were collapsed and filtered to measure the absolute abundance of every unique TCRbeta CDR3 rearrangement. Productive Simpson clonality was computed per sample as the square root of Simpson's diversity index over productive rearrangements. TCRdb carries this immuneACCESS record with in-frame sequences only. Its versions omit some clonotypes, under half of them owing to an unresolved V gene in the studies checked, with the rest unexplained. V and J calls and clone size are as listed in that table; D and trimming were resolved from the DNA. The sample contains approximately 73,000 clones, 86% of them found a single time. The top ten clones comprise around 1.9% of the sample.

Findings and caveats that apply to the study as a whole: Clinical and demographic metadata were provided uncurated, with the amount varying by source and participant.

This sequence originates from a woman aged 60-75 years with acute or convalescent COVID-19. The material sequenced was peripheral blood.

The DNA sequence follows: TGCAGTGCCCTGGAGGGCTATGGCTACACCTTC. Its protein is CSALEGYGYTF. Recombination joined TRBV20-1 with TRBJ1-2, with no D gene named confidently. The germline ends are 9 bases apart after V is trimmed by 6 bases and J by 4 bases. Measured from the cysteine to the phenylalanine, the CDR3 is 11 residues long. The kept DNA is CDR3 alone, 33 bases in frame from the first base. Based on the germline V gene (reference sequence), the CDR1 and CDR2 sequences are DFQATT and SNEGSKA.